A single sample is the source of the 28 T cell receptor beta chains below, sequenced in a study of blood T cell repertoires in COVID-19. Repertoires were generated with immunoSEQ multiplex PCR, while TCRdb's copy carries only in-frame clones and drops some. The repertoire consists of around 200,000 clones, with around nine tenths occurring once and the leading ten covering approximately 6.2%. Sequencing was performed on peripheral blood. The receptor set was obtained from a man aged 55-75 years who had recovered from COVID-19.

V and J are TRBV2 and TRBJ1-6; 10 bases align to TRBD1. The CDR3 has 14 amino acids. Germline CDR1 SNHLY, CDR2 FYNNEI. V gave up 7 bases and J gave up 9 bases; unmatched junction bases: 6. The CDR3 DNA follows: TGTGCCAGCATCGGCGGACAGGGGGGTTCACCCCTCCACTTT. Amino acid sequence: CASIGGQGGSPLHF.

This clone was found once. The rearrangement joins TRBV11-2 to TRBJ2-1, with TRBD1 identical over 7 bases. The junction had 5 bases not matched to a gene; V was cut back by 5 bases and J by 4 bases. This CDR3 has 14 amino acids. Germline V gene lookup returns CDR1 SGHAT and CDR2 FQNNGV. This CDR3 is CASSETGFYNEQFF. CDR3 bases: TGTGCCAGCAGCGAGACAGGGTTTTACAATGAGCAGTTCTTC.

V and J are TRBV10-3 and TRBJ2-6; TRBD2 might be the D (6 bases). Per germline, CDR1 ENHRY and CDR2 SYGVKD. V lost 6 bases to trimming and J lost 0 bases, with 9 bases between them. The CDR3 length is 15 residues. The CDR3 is CAISAGGSGANVLTF. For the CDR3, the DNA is TGTGCCATCAGCGCCGGGGGCTCTGGGGCCAACGTCCTGACTTTC.

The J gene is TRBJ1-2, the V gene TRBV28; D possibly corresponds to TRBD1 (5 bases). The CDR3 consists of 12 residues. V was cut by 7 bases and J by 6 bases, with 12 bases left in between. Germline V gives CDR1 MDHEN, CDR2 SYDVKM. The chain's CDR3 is CASIALGDGYTF. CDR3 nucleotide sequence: TGTGCCAGCATCGCCCTAGGGGATGGCTACACCTTC.

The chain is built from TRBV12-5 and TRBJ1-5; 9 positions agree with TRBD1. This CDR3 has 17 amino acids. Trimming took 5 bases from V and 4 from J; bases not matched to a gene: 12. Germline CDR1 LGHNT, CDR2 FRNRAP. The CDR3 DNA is TGTGCTAGTGGTCCCACTTCCGGGACAGGGCGTAATCAGCCCCAGCATTTT. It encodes CASGPTSGTGRNQPQHF. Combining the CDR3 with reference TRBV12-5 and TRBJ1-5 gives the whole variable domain DARVTQTPRHKVTEMGQEVTMRCQPILGHNTVFWYRQTMMQGLELLAYFRNRAPLDDSGMPKDRFSAEMPDATLATLKIQPSEPRDSAVYFCASGPTSGTGRNQPQHFGDGTRLSIL.

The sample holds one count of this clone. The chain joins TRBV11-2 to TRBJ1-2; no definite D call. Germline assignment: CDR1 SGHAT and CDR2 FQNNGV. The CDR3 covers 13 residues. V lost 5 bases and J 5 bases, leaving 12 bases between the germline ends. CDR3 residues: CASSPGSEYGYTF. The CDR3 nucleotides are TGTGCCAGCAGCCCCGGCAGCGAGTATGGCTACACCTTC.

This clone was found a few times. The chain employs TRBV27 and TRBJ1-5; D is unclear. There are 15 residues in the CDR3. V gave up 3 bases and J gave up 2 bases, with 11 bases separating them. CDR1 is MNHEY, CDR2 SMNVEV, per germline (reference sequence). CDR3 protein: CASSLSGIGNQPQHF. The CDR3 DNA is TGTGCCAGCAGTTTGTCGGGGATTGGCAATCAGCCCCAGCATTTT.

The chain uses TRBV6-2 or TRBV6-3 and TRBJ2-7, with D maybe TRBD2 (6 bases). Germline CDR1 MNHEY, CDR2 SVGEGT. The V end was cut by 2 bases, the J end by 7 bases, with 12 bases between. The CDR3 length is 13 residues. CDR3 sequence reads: CASSYTSRGEQYF. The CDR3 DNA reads TGTGCCAGCAGTTACACGTCACGGGGGGAGCAGTACTTC.

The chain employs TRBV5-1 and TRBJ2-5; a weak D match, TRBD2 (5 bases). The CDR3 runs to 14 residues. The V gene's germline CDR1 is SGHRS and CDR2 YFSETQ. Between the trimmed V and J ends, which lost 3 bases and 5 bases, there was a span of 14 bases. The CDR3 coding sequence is TGCGCCAGCAGCTCACGGCCCTCGGGGGAGACCCAGTACTTC. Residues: CASSSRPSGETQYF.

CDR3 in DNA: TGTGCCAGCAGCTTAGCGCGGTCGGCAGGGGCCAACGTCCTGACTTTC. Its protein is CASSLARSAGANVLTF. The V gene is TRBV7-2, the J gene TRBJ2-6; D uncertain. CDR3 length: 16 residues. CDR1 SGHTA and CDR2 FQGNSA come from the germline V gene. Trimming shortened V by 0 bases and J by 4 bases, and 10 bases separated the two germline ends. The full variable domain, with the rest looked up from reference TRBV7-2 and TRBJ2-6, is GAGVSQSPSNKVTEKGKDVELRCDPISGHTALYWYRQSLGQGLEFLIYFQGNSAPDKSGLPSDRFSAERTGGSVSTLTIQRTQQEDSAVYLCASSLARSAGANVLTFGAGSRLTVL.

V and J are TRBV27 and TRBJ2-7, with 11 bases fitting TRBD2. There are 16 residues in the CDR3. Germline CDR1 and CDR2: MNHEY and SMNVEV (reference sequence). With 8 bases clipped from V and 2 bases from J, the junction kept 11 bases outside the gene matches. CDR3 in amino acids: CASATWVAGGPYEQYF. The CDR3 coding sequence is TGTGCCAGCGCCACGTGGGTAGCGGGAGGGCCCTACGAGCAGTACTTC.

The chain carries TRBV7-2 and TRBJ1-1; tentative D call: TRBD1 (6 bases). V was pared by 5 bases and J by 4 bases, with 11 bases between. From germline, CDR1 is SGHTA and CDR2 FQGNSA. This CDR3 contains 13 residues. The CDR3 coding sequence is TGTGCCAGCAGCGGGACATTGTTCACTGAAGCTTTCTTT. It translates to CASSGTLFTEAFF.

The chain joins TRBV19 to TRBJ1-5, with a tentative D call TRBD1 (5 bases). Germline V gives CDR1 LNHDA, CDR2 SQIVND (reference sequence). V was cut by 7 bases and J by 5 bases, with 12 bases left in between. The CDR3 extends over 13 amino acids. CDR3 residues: CASMRRGDQPQHF. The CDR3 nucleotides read TGTGCCAGTATGCGGAGGGGAGATCAGCCCCAGCATTTT.

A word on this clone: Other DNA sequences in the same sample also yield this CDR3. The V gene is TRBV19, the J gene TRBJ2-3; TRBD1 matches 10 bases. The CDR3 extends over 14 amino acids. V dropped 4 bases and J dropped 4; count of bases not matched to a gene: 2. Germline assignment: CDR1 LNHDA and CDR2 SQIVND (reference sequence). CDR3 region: CASSTGTGADTQYF. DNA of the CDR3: TGTGCCAGTAGTACCGGGACAGGGGCAGATACGCAGTATTTT.

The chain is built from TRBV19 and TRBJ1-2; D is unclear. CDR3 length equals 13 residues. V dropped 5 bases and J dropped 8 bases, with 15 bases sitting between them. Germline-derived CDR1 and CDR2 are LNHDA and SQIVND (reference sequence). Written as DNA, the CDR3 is TGTGCCAGTAGTGTCAGCTCCTCCGGGGGCTACACCTTC. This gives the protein CASSVSSSGGYTF.

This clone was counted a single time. DNA of the CDR3: TGTGCCAGCAGCAAAATAGGACAGGGGGCGGTTCGGCATTTT. This sequence encodes CASSKIGQGAVRHF. This chain links TRBV21-1 with TRBJ1-5; whether TRBD1, the table's D call, matches the DNA was not checked. TRBV21-1 is labeled a pseudogene. CDR3 length: 14 residues.

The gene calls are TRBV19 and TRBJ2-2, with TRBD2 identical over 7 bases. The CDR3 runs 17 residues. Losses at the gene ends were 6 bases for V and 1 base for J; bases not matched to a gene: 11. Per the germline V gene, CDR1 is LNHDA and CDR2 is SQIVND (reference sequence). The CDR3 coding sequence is TGTGCCAGTAGCAGGCTTGGCGCTAGCGGGAACACCGGGGAGCTGTTTTTT. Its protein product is CASSRLGASGNTGELFF.

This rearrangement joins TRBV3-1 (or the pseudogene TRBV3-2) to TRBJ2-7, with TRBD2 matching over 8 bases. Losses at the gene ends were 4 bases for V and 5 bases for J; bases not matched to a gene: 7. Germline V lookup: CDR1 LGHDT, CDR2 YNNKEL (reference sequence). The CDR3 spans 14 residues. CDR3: CASSPRGGQNEQYF. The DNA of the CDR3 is TGTGCCAGCAGCCCCCGGGGGGGCCAGAACGAGCAGTACTTC.

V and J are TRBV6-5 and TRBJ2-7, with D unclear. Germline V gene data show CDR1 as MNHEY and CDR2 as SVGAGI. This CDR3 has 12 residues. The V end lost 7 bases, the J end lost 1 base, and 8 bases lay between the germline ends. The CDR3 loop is CASIPLSYEQYF. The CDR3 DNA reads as TGTGCCAGCATTCCATTGTCCTACGAGCAGTACTTC.

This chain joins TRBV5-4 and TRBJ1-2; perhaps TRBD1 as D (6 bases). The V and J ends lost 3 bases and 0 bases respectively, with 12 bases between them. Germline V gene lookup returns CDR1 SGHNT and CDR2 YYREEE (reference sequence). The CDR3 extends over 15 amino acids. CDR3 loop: CASSWRGASNYGYTF. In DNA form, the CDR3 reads TGTGCCAGCAGCTGGCGGGGGGCCTCTAACTATGGCTACACCTTC.

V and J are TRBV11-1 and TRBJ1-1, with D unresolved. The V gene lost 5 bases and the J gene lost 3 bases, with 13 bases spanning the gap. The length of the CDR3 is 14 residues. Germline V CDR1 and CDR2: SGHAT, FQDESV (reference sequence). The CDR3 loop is CASSLTLGDTEAFF. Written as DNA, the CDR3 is TGTGCCAGCAGCCTGACATTGGGCGACACTGAAGCTTTCTTT.

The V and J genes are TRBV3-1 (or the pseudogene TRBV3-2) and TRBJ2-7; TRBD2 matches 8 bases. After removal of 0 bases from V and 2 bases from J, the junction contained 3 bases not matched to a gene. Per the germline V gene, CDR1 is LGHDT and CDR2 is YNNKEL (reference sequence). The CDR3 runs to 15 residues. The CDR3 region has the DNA TGTGCCAGCAGCCAAGACCGAGCGGGGGCCTACGAGCAGTACTTC. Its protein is CASSQDRAGAYEQYF.

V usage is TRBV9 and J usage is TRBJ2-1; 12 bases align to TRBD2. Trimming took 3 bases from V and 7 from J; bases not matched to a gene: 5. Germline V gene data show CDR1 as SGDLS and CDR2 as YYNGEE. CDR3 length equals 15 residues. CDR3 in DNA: TGTGCCAGCAGCGCGACTAGCGGGAGATGGAATGAGCAGTTCTTC. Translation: CASSATSGRWNEQFF.

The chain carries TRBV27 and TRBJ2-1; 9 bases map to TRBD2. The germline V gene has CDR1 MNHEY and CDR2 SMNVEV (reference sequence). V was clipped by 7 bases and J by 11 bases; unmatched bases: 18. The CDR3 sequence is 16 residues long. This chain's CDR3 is CASTSPAGGTHQKQFF. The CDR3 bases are TGTGCCAGCACTTCCCCAGCGGGGGGTACTCACCAAAAGCAGTTCTTC.

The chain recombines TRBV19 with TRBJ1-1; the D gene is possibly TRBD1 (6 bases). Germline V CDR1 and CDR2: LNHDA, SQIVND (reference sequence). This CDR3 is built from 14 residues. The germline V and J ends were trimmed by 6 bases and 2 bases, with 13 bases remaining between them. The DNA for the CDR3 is TGTGCCAGTAGAGAAACAGGGCTTAACACTGAAGCTTTCTTT. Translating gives CASRETGLNTEAFF.

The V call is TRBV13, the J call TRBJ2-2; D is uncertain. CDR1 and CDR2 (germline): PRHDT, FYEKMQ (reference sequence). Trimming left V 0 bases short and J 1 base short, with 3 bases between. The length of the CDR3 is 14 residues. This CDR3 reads CASSLGGNTGELFF. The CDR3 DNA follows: TGTGCCAGCAGCTTAGGCGGGAACACCGGGGAGCTGTTTTTT.

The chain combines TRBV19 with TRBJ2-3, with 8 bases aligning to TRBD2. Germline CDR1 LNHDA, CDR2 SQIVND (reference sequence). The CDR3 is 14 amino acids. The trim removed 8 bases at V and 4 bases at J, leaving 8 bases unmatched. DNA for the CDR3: TGTGCCAGTGCGACTCGGGGGGGCCCAGATACGCAGTATTTT. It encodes CASATRGGPDTQYF.

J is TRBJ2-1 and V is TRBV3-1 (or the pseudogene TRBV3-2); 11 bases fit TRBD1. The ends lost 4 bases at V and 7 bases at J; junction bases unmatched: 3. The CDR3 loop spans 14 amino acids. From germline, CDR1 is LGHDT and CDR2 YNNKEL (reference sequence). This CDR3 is CASSLGTGGNEQFF. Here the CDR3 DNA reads TGTGCCAGCAGCCTAGGGACAGGGGGTAATGAGCAGTTCTTC.